This T cell receptor (beta chain) was recovered during a study of regulatory T cells in long-lasting Graves disease. As for the study in general: The antithyroid drugs taken by newly diagnosed Graves' patients had been used for under 3 months. Study results and limitations: The study found persistent patients shared more public clonotypes (2,741) than new patients (about 890).

Arm-PCR of CDR3 regions and iRepertoire HTBI primers were the basis on which TCR beta libraries were built. From the multiplex PCR reads, TCRdb called clonotypes with MiXCR, one entry per CDR3 protein. The profile covers about 430,000 distinct CDR3 sequences, with over 14% appearing a single time and approximately 7.8% taken by the ten largest. As to time point: newly diagnosed GD, antithyroid drugs for less than 3 months. Preparation of the TCR library used RNA extracted from PBMCs. The sample holds many counts of this clonotype. Its antigen is currently unknown. These data are also associated with another study on T cells in Graves' hyperthyroidism and ophthalmopathy. Per that paper: First-round RT-PCR of the TCR CDR3 relied on the HTBI primer set.

The material was peripheral blood mononuclear cells (PBMCs), obtained at new diagnosis, from a patient treated with antithyroid drugs. The TCR was taken from a woman between 40 and 50 years old with Graves disease.

The CDR3 DNA is TGTGCCAGCAGTGAGTTAGCGGGACAGCCCCGCAATGAGCAGTTCTTC. Its protein product is CASSELAGQPRNEQFF. V and J are TRBV2 and TRBJ2-1; D possibly corresponds to TRBD2 (8 bases). Germline V gene lookup returns CDR1 SNHLY and CDR2 FYNNEI. The CDR3 runs 16 residues. Deletions cut 3 bases from V and 6 bases from J, with 18 bases between.